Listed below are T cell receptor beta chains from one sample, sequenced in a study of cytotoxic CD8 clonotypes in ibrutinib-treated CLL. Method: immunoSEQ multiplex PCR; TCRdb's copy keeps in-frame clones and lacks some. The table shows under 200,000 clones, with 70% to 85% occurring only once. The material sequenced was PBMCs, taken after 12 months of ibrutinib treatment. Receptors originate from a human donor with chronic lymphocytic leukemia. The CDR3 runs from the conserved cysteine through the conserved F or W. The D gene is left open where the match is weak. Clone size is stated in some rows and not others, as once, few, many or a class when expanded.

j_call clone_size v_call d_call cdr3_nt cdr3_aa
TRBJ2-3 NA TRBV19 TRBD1 TGTGCCAGTAGTATCAGCCGGGACAGGGGAAATACGCAGTATTTT CASSISRDRGNTQYF
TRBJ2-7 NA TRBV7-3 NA TGTGCCAGCAGTGCGGGGAGTGGGGAGCAGTACTTC CASSAGSGEQYF
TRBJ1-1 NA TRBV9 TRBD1 TGTGCCAGCAGCATCGGGACAGGACAACAGAGGAACACTGAAGCTTTCTTT CASSIGTGQQRNTEAFF
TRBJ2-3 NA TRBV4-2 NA TGTGCCAGCAGCCAACTTGATGCCCCAACATACACAGATACGCAGTATTTT CASSQLDAPTYTDTQYF
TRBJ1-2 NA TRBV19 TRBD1 TGTGCCAGTAGCTTTTCGGGACAGGGTGTTCACGGCTACACCTTC CASSFSGQGVHGYTF
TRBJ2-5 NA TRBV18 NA TGTGCCAGCTCACCACCGATCACGGGGGTCGGGGAGACCCAGTACTTC CASSPPITGVGETQYF
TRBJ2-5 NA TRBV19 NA TGTGCCAGTAGTAGCAGGACAGTCTTTGGCCAAGAGACCCAGTACTTC CASSSRTVFGQETQYF
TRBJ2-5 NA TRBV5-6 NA TGTGCCAGCAGCTGGGGAGAGACCCAGTACTTC CASSWGETQYF
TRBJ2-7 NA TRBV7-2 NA TGTGCCAGCAGCTTAGGGCTAACCGACAGGCCTAGGGACTACGAGCAGTACTTC CASSLGLTDRPRDYEQYF
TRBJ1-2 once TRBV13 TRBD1 TGTGCCAGCAGGGGGGACAGGGGGATCTATGGCTACACCTTC CASRGDRGIYGYTF
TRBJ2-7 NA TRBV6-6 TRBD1 TGTGCCAGCAGCGGACAGGGCGACGAGCAGTACTTC CASSGQGDEQYF
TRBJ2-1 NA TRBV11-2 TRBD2 TGTGCCAGCAGTTCGGGAACTAGCGGGAGATCCTACAATGAGCAGTTCTTC CASSSGTSGRSYNEQFF
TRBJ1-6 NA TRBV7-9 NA TGTGCCAGCAGCTTAGGGCAGGGATCCTATAATTCACCCCTCCACTTT CASSLGQGSYNSPLHF
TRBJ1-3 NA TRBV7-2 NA TGTGCCAGCAGCTCGAGAAACACCATATATTTT CASSSRNTIYF
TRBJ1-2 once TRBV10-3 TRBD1 TGTGCCATCAGTCCGGGACAGGGCCACACCTTC CAISPGQGHTF
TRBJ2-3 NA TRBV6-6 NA TGTGCCAGCAGTTACCGGAGTACGCAGTATTTT CASSYRSTQYF
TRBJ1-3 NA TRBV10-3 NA TGTGCCATCAGTGAGAACTCAAACACCATATATTTT CAISENSNTIYF